This T cell receptor beta chain was recovered during a study of Graves' ophthalmopathy and Graves' hyperthyroidism. Germline values: CDR1 MNHGY, CDR2 SVAAGI. This CDR3 is 12 amino acids long. The ends lost 4 bases at V and 15 bases at J; junction bases unmatched: 9. CDR3 regions of TCR beta were amplified from RNA transcripts. HTBI primers were employed in first-round RT-PCR, then a second-round multiplex PCR followed. TCRdb independently ran MiXCR on the multiplex PCR reads; one entry per CDR3 protein. The sample shows 340,000 or so distinct CDR3 sequences, about a sixth of them seen only once. About this clonotype itself: Its antigen remains unidentified.

Study observations and caveats: The blood repertoire also included most expanded thyroid clonotypes above 0.001 frequency. Classification of ophthalmopathy versus stable hyperthyroidism by a 13-signature model yielded 85% to 90% sensitivity and about 83% specificity.

Clinical symptoms, serum thyroxine, TRAb, thyroid ultrasound and orbital computed tomography were relied on for diagnosis. An approximately 10 ml volume of fresh peripheral blood provided the PBMCs. The sample taken for sequencing was peripheral blood. The receptor's source is an adult man with Graves' ophthalmopathy. The chain couples TRBV6-9 to TRBJ2-4, with TRBD1 matching over 7 bases. CDR3: CASSSRQGVAYF. CDR3 in DNA: TGTGCCAGCAGTTCGAGACAGGGTGTAGCGTACTTC.